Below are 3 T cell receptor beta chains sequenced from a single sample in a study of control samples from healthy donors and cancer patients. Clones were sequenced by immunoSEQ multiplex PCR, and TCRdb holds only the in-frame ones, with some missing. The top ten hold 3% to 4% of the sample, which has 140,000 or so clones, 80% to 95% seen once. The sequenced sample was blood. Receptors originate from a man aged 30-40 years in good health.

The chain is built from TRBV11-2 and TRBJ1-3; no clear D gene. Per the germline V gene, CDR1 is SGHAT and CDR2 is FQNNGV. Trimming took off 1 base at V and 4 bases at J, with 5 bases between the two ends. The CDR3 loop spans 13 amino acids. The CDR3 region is CASSLGGGNTIYF. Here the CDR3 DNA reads TGTGCCAGCAGCTTAGGGGGAGGAAACACCATATATTTT.

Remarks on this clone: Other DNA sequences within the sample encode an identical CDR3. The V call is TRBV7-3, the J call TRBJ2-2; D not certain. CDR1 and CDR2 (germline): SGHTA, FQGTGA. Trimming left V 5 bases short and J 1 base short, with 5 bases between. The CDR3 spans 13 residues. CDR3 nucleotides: TGTGCCAGCAGCCTGCGGAACACCGGGGAGCTGTTTTTT. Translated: CASSLRNTGELFF. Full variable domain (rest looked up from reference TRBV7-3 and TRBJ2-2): GAGVSQTPSNKVTEKGKYVELRCDPISGHTALYWYRQSLGQGPEFLIYFQGTGAADDSGLPNDRFFAVRPEGSVSTLKIQRTERGDSAVYLCASSLRNTGELFFGEGSRLTVL.

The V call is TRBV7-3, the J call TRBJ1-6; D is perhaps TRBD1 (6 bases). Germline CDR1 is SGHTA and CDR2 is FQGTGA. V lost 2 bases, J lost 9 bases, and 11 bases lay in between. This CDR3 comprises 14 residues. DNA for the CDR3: TGTGCCAGCAGCTTAGGGCAGGGGTCTTCACCCCTCCACTTT. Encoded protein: CASSLGQGSSPLHF.